One sample yielded the 30 T cell receptor beta chains listed below, sequenced in a study of sequential checkpoint blockade in melanoma. Treatment in this sample: randomized to nivolumab then ipilimumab (arm A) or the reverse (arm B). Assay: immunoSEQ multiplex PCR; the TCRdb copy retains only in-frame clones and omits some. The sample lists thousands of clones, about 27% occurring once. The sample in question was tumor tissue (inferred from file names), obtained from a patient given nivolumab and ipilimumab in sequence. Receptors were obtained from a human donor with melanoma.

This clone was detected only a few times. V and J are TRBV28 and TRBJ1-5; TRBD1 matches at 9 bases. The CDR3 totals 17 residues. Per the germline V gene, CDR1 is MDHEN and CDR2 is SYDVKM. The ends lost 4 bases at V and 3 bases at J; junction bases unmatched: 10. CDR3 DNA: TGTGCCAGCAGTTCCGGGACAGGGACCACCGACAATCAGCCCCAGCATTTT. It codes for CASSSGTGTTDNQPQHF.

This clone showed up just a few times. The CDR3 DNA is TGTGCCAGCAGTTTAGCCACGTCGACCTACGAGCAGTACTTC. Its protein product is CASSLATSTYEQYF. The rearrangement links TRBV28 to TRBJ2-7; D gene unclear. V was shortened by 2 bases and J by 2 bases, with 10 bases between the two germline ends. Germline V gene data show CDR1 as MDHEN and CDR2 as SYDVKM. CDR3 length: 14 amino acids.

By share, this clone ranks as medium-sized. The V gene is TRBV9, the J gene TRBJ2-5; 15 nucleotides match TRBD2. V shed 3 bases and J 4 bases; nucleotides not matched to a gene: 4. CDR3 size: 16 residues. The germline V gene encodes CDR1 SGDLS and CDR2 YYNGEE. The CDR3 spells CASSAPGLAGGETQYF. In DNA, the CDR3 is TGTGCCAGCAGCGCACCGGGACTAGCGGGAGGAGAGACCCAGTACTTC.

V usage is TRBV5-1 and J usage is TRBJ1-2, with a weak D call TRBD1 (5 bases). Trimming took 2 bases from V and 5 from J, leaving 13 bases between them. The CDR3 runs to 14 residues. The germline V gene encodes CDR1 SGHRS and CDR2 YFSETQ. The CDR3 spells CASSFRQGGYGYTF. The CDR3 DNA is TGCGCCAGCAGCTTTCGCCAGGGAGGTTATGGCTACACCTTC. Supplemented by reference TRBV5-1 and TRBJ1-2, the full variable domain reads KAGVTQTPRYLIKTRGQQVTLSCSPISGHRSVSWYQQTPGQGLQFLFEYFSETQRNKGNFPGRFSGRQFSNSRSEMNVSTLELGDSALYLCASSFRQGGYGYTFGSGTRLTVV.

Within the sample, this clone is medium-sized. This rearrangement joins TRBV11-3 to TRBJ1-1; 7 bases are a match to TRBD1. Germline lookup yields CDR1 SGHNT and CDR2 YENEEA. Losses at the gene ends were 4 bases for V and 3 bases for J; bases not matched to a gene: 8. The CDR3 extends over 15 amino acids. The CDR3 nucleotides read TGTGCCAGCAGCTCACAGACAGGGAGTTACACTGAAGCTTTCTTT. Amino acids: CASSSQTGSYTEAFF. The whole variable domain, filled in from reference TRBV11-3 and TRBJ1-1, reads EAGVVQSPRYKIIEKKQPVAFWCNPISGHNTLYWYLQNLGQGPELLIRYENEEAVDDSQLPKDRFSAERLKGVDSTLKIQPAELGDSAVYLCASSSQTGSYTEAFFGQGTRLTVV.

This clone occurred a few times. The V call is TRBV25-1, the J call TRBJ2-2; D is possibly TRBD1 (5 bases). V lost 6 bases and J 7 bases, leaving 12 bases between the germline ends. This CDR3 contains 13 residues. CDR1 MGHDK and CDR2 SYGVNS come from the germline V gene. The CDR3 DNA sequence: TGTGCCAGCAGACACAGGTACGGCGGGGAGCTGTTTTTT. Protein: CASRHRYGGELFF.

V is TRBV28 and J is TRBJ2-7; 10 bases map to TRBD1. V gave up 8 bases and J gave up 1 base; unmatched junction bases: 8. Germline loops: CDR1 MDHEN, CDR2 SYDVKM. The CDR3 is 15 amino acids. CDR3: CASGPPGQGSYEQYF. The CDR3 DNA reads TGTGCCAGCGGACCTCCGGGACAGGGGTCCTACGAGCAGTACTTC. Variable domain in full (rest from reference TRBV28 and TRBJ2-7): DVKVTQSSRYLVKRTGEKVFLECVQDMDHENMFWYRQDPGLGLRLIYFSYDVKMKEKGDIPEGYSVSREKKERFSLILESASTNQTSMYLCASGPPGQGSYEQYFGPGTRLTVT.

The chain joins TRBV6-7 to TRBJ1-5; D is unclear. TRBV6-7 is an ORF, with its function uncertain. V dropped 6 bases and J dropped 0 bases, with 15 bases sitting between them. This CDR3 is built from 16 residues. The CDR3 coding sequence is TGTGCCAGCAGCCCCAGGTGGCCCCCTAGCAATCAGCCCCAGCATTTT. Translating it yields CASSPRWPPSNQPQHF.

V usage is TRBV29-1 and J usage is TRBJ1-4; D gene ambiguous. Per the germline V gene, CDR1 is SQVTM and CDR2 is ANQGSEA. This CDR3 is 13 amino acids long. The V and J ends lost 5 bases and 8 bases respectively, with 15 bases between them. This chain's CDR3 is CSVSGSSEEKLFF. The CDR3, as DNA: TGCAGCGTTAGTGGCAGCAGTGAAGAAAAACTGTTTTTT.

The gene calls are TRBV5-1 and TRBJ2-3; TRBD1 matches 7 bases. V trimming: 5 bases; J trimming: 1 base; junction bases outside the gene matches: 4. Germline V gene data show CDR1 as SGHRS and CDR2 as YFSETQ. The CDR3 spans 14 residues. CDR3 nucleotide sequence: TGCGCCAGCAGACTTGACAGGGGCACAGATACGCAGTATTTT. Translating it yields CASRLDRGTDTQYF.

This clone has more than one count but fewer than ten. The chain employs TRBV6-8 and TRBJ2-4, with a possible D match to TRBD1 (8 bases). This CDR3 has 13 amino acids. Germline values: CDR1 MNHGY, CDR2 SAAAGT. Trimming shortened V by 6 bases and J by 5 bases, and 11 bases separated the two germline ends. Here the CDR3 DNA reads TGTGCCAGCAGCACAGGGGGGGAAAACATTCAGTACTTC. Translated, it gives CASSTGGENIQYF.

The CDR3 DNA reads as TGTGCCAGCCTTGGGAGGGCCTCCCTTAATCAGCCCCAGCATTTT. Amino acids: CASLGRASLNQPQHF. This chain uses TRBV28 with TRBJ1-5; the D is unclear. CDR3 length equals 15 residues. Per the germline V gene, CDR1 is MDHEN and CDR2 is SYDVKM. The V end was cut by 8 bases, the J end by 4 bases, with 18 bases between.

This sequence joins TRBV11-3 and TRBJ2-7; TRBD1 might be the D (5 bases). The CDR3 runs to 16 residues. Germline values: CDR1 SGHNT, CDR2 YENEEA. The V end lost 2 bases, the J end lost 2 bases, and 16 bases lay between the germline ends. As DNA, the CDR3 is TGTGCCAGCAGCTTAACGGCCGGGCCAGGGACCTACGAGCAGTACTTC. This sequence encodes CASSLTAGPGTYEQYF.

This clone was picked up many times. The chain is built from TRBV11-3 and TRBJ2-2, with 9 positions matching TRBD1. The V gene end was trimmed by 4 bases and the J gene end by 7 bases; junction bases not matched to a gene: 7. Per germline, CDR1 SGHNT and CDR2 YENEEA. There are 15 residues in the CDR3. The CDR3 spells CASSSQQGAGGELFF. The CDR3, as DNA: TGTGCCAGCAGCTCCCAACAGGGGGCGGGCGGGGAGCTGTTTTTT. Drawing the rest from reference TRBV11-3 and TRBJ2-2, the complete variable domain is EAGVVQSPRYKIIEKKQPVAFWCNPISGHNTLYWYLQNLGQGPELLIRYENEEAVDDSQLPKDRFSAERLKGVDSTLKIQPAELGDSAVYLCASSSQQGAGGELFFGEGSRLTVL.

This chain joins TRBV9 and TRBJ2-5; D is perhaps TRBD2 (5 bases). V lost 0 bases and J 4 bases, leaving 10 bases between the germline ends. CDR1 and CDR2 from the germline V gene are SGDLS and YYNGEE. The CDR3 covers 14 residues. The CDR3 spells CASSVAGMGETQYF. As DNA, the CDR3 is TGTGCCAGCAGCGTAGCGGGAATGGGAGAGACCCAGTACTTC.

This clone was seen a few times. The chain carries TRBV11-3 and TRBJ1-2, with TRBD1 matching 7 bases. The CDR3 contains 14 residues. Germline loops: CDR1 SGHNT, CDR2 YENEEA. Trimming cost V 3 bases and J 12 bases; bases outside gene matches: 13. The CDR3 sequence is CASSFHGTAVQNTF. In nucleotides, the CDR3 is TGTGCCAGCAGCTTTCATGGGACAGCCGTACAGAACACCTTC. The full variable domain, completed using reference TRBV11-3 and TRBJ1-2, is EAGVVQSPRYKIIEKKQPVAFWCNPISGHNTLYWYLQNLGQGPELLIRYENEEAVDDSQLPKDRFSAERLKGVDSTLKIQPAELGDSAVYLCASSFHGTAVQNTFGSGTRLTVV.

This clone appeared a few times. The chain uses TRBV19 and TRBJ1-5, with TRBD1 identical over 9 bases. The germline gives CDR1 LNHDA, CDR2 SQIVND (reference sequence). The V gene end was trimmed by 7 bases and the J gene end by 8 bases; junction bases not matched to a gene: 9. The CDR3 loop spans 14 amino acids. The CDR3 DNA is TGTGCCAGTACCGCTGGACAGGGGTTTGAGCCCCAGCATTTT. It encodes CASTAGQGFEPQHF. Complete variable domain (other parts from reference TRBV19 and TRBJ1-5): DGGITQSPKYLFRKEGQNVTLSCEQNLNHDAMYWYRQDPGQGLRLIYYSQIVNDFQKGDIAEGYSVSREKKESFPLTVTSAQKNPTAFYLCASTAGQGFEPQHFGDGTRLSIL.

The sample holds a few counts of this clone. The chain recombines TRBV6-7 with TRBJ2-1; TRBD1 matches at 9 bases. TRBV6-7 qualifies as an ORF whose function is uncertain. Unmatched junction bases numbered 6, after V lost 0 bases and J lost 3 bases. This CDR3 spans 17 amino acids. CDR3: CASSYSPTGGIYNEQFF. CDR3 nucleotides: TGTGCCAGCAGTTACTCCCCGACAGGGGGGATCTACAATGAGCAGTTCTTC.

This clone appeared many times. V and J are TRBV28 and TRBJ1-5, with D unclear. V was clipped by 6 bases and J by 0 bases, with 12 bases between them. The CDR3 loop spans 15 amino acids. Germline V CDR1 and CDR2: MDHEN, SYDVKM. DNA of the CDR3: TGTGCCAGCAGCCCCGCACAAATTAGCAATCAGCCCCAGCATTTT. Residues: CASSPAQISNQPQHF.

The rearrangement links TRBV5-1 to TRBJ1-4; TRBD1 is a possible D gene (5 bases). V was clipped by 0 bases and J by 3 bases, with 12 bases between them. The CDR3 covers 16 residues. CDR1 SGHRS and CDR2 YFSETQ come from the germline V gene. CDR3 amino acids: CASSLAPGGSNEKLFF. CDR3 nucleotides: TGCGCCAGCAGCTTGGCTCCGGGGGGGTCTAATGAAAAACTGTTTTTT.

This chain uses TRBV14 with TRBJ1-2; 11 bases fit TRBD1. The CDR3 sequence is 16 residues long. J was trimmed by 4 bases and V by 3 bases; bases with no gene match: 7. The germline V gene has CDR1 SGHDN and CDR2 FVKESK. Here the CDR3 reads CASSHRTGGAIYGYTF. CDR3 sequence (DNA): TGTGCCAGCAGCCACAGGACAGGGGGCGCGATCTATGGCTACACCTTC.

The V and J genes are TRBV19 and TRBJ1-3, with D possibly TRBD1 on 6 matching bases. The CDR3 spans 16 residues. Germline CDR1 LNHDA, CDR2 SQIVND (reference sequence). The ends were cut back, 5 bases at V and 0 bases at J, with 14 bases in the middle. In nucleotides, the CDR3 is TGTGCCAGTAGTCCTCGGACAGCCGCCTCTGGAAACACCATATATTTT. It specifies CASSPRTAASGNTIYF.

The gene calls are TRBV30 and TRBJ2-7; D perhaps matches TRBD2 (5 bases). Germline V lookup: CDR1 GTSNPN, CDR2 SVGIG (reference sequence). V was clipped by 2 bases and J by 5 bases, with 16 bases between them. The CDR3 covers 14 residues. This CDR3 is CAWSLLGGLDEQYF. CDR3 DNA: TGTGCCTGGAGTTTACTAGGAGGCCTGGACGAGCAGTACTTC.

The chain is built from TRBV6-8 and TRBJ1-5; the match to TRBD1 covers 10 bases. J lost 1 base, V lost 8 bases, and 11 bases had no gene match. Germline assignment: CDR1 MNHGY and CDR2 SAAAGT. CDR3 length: 17 amino acids. This CDR3 reads CASGQGETARSNQPQHF. CDR3 nucleotide sequence: TGTGCCAGCGGACAGGGGGAGACCGCGCGAAGCAATCAGCCCCAGCATTTT.

The chain recombines TRBV5-1 with TRBJ1-2; D not certain. Per the germline V gene, CDR1 is SGHRS and CDR2 is YFSETQ. V was shortened by 4 bases and J by 1 base, with 20 bases between the two germline ends. The CDR3 covers 17 residues. The CDR3 loop reads CASSLAPSGGINYGYTF. CDR3 nucleotides: TGCGCCAGCAGCCTAGCTCCTTCGGGTGGAATTAACTATGGCTACACCTTC.

There are a few counts of this clone. This chain joins TRBV18 and TRBJ2-7; 10 positions agree with TRBD1. The CDR3 extends over 16 amino acids. The junction had 4 bases not matched to a gene; V was cut back by 0 bases and J by 2 bases. Germline V gives CDR1 KGHSH, CDR2 LQKENI. CDR3 DNA: TGTGCCAGCTCACCACCAGGCGGGACAGGGGCCTACGAGCAGTACTTC. Its protein product is CASSPPGGTGAYEQYF.

In its sample, this clone was seen a few times. The CDR3 loop reads CAIREGPNEKLFF. The CDR3 coding sequence is TGTGCCATCAGGGAGGGGCCGAATGAAAAACTGTTTTTT. This chain connects TRBV10-3 to TRBJ1-4; D might be TRBD1 (5 bases). Germline lookup yields CDR1 ENHRY and CDR2 SYGVKD. CDR3 length equals 13 residues. V was pared by 6 bases and J by 5 bases, with 10 bases between.

The V call is TRBV6-8, the J call TRBJ1-2, with D unclear. The V end lost 8 bases, the J end lost 2 bases, and 18 bases lay between the germline ends. The CDR3 has 15 residues. Germline loops: CDR1 MNHGY, CDR2 SAAAGT. The CDR3 DNA is TGTGCCAGCCAAAATGGTGGCAGCGAGAACTATGGCTACACCTTC. Amino acid sequence: CASQNGGSENYGYTF.

This rearrangement joins TRBV28 to TRBJ2-1; 9 bases map to TRBD2. V trimming: 11 bases; J trimming: 7 bases; junction bases outside the gene matches: 12. This CDR3 is built from 14 residues. The V gene's germline CDR1 is MDHEN and CDR2 SYDVKM. CDR3 loop: CAGQGAGGGNEQFF. For the CDR3, the DNA is TGTGCCGGGCAAGGCGCGGGAGGGGGGAATGAGCAGTTCTTC.

This chain links TRBV6-8 with TRBJ2-2, with 8 bases aligning to TRBD2. J gave up 4 bases and V 7 bases, and 8 bases lay outside the gene matches. The CDR3 is made up of 15 amino acids. CDR1 is MNHGY and CDR2 is SAAAGT in the germline V gene. CDR3 protein: CASTPRTSPTGELFF. CDR3 nucleotides: TGTGCCAGCACCCCACGGACTAGCCCCACCGGGGAGCTGTTTTTT.